One T cell receptor (beta chain) is described in this entry. What antigen it recognizes has not been identified. Base qualities are not recorded, but no much larger clone differs from it by a single base. The same CDR3 can be traced to other DNA sequences in this sample. The immunoSEQ Assay was the method used to sequence TCRbeta CDR3 regions. After extraction, genomic DNA underwent amplification by bias-controlled multiplex PCR, followed by high-throughput sequencing. Concerning the study's data processing: Collapsing and filtering of sequences were performed to quantify the absolute abundance of each unique TCRbeta CDR3 region. T cell fraction was estimated by normalizing TCRbeta template counts to usable DNA, which was measured by amplifying reference genes present in all nucleated cells. Repertoire TCRs were annotated as SARS-CoV-2-specific by exact matching of V gene, CDR3 amino acid sequence and J gene to a known reactive TCR set. MIRA supplied the reference SARS-CoV-2 TCR set, which was filtered for enrichment in COVID-19-positive ImmuneCODE repertoires so that public or cross-reactive TCRs were removed. Drawing on the MIRA antigens, annotated TCRs were analysed further at the level of specific ORF or position within ORF. Breadth was defined as annotated unique rearrangements over total unique productive rearrangements; depth was the summed frequency of those rearrangements. Two-sided Wilcoxon rank-sum tests were used to compare TCR breadth between groups. This is the immuneACCESS table as TCRdb keeps it, with only in-frame sequences that have V and J called. A part of the clones is gone; compared with another copy, unresolved V genes explain less than half, and the rest is unexplained. That table gives V, J and clone size, and the DNA gave D and trimming. The sample data list about 370,000 clones, and approximately 91% of these were observed just once. 3% to 4.5% of the sample is held by the ten biggest clonotypes.

The data were obtained in a study of Ad26.COV2.S vaccination and SARS-CoV-2 variants (dated by TCRdb to the early 2020s). Study-level background: Donors in the vaccine arm were drawn from COV1001, a multicentre, randomized, double-blind, placebo-controlled phase I-IIa trial testing Ad26.COV2.S in healthy adults. Ad26.COV2.S was given intramuscularly at 5x10^10 or 1x10^11 viral particles, as a single shot or as two shots 56 days apart. TCRbeta repertoire sequencing was used to assess the specificity and breadth of SARS-CoV-2-reactive T cell receptors after Ad26.COV2.S vaccination. A total of 32 samples were included in the TCR-sequenced set, comprising about 20 Ad26.COV2.S vaccine recipients, 5 placebo recipients and 8 SARS-CoV-2 convalescent individuals. Trial participants were randomized into five groups of five: low-dose or high-dose Ad26.COV2.S given once or twice, or placebo on both occasions. Investigators did not know the trial group allocation while performing experiments and assessing outcomes.

On the study overall, not on this receptor specifically: Vaccine and placebo recipients had comparable non-spike TCR breadth, which fits with the vaccine containing only spike. Substantial breadth of spike-specific CD8+ and CD4+ T cell responses was reported after vaccination. It was noted by the authors that total T cell responses may have been underestimated by the TCR breadth and depth analyses. Ad26.COV2.S recipients had higher spike-specific TCR breadth than placebo recipients (P = 0.0014). The study lacked the statistical power to compare responses across vaccine doses or regimens.

The CDR3 has 13 amino acids, counting the end cysteine and phenylalanine. The CDR3 DNA has 39 bases and is translated from base 1. Looking up the germline V gene yields CDR1 SGHDT and CDR2 YYEEEE. V is clipped by 0 bases and J by 3 bases, and the sequence between their germline boundaries is 7 bases long. The sample's treatment or condition, from its label and the paper: roughly 20 received Ad26.COV2.S at low or high dose, single or two shots; about 5 received placebo; per-sample allocation not given. Repertoires of vaccine and placebo recipients were sequenced from samples collected on day 63 after the first injection. In Cohort 1b, more than 20 adults aged 18-55 years were enrolled at a single site in Boston, USA, between 29 July and 7 August 2020. Ad26.COV2.S was a replication-incompetent adenovirus type 26 vector that expressed a prefusion-stabilized SARS-CoV-2 spike protein derived from the original Wuhan strain.

The source of this sequence is a person aged 18-60 years who received the Ad26.COV2.S COVID-19 vaccine or a placebo. The sample in question was peripheral blood, obtained in a trial of Ad26.COV2.S vaccine versus placebo. Here the chain combines TRBV5-6 and TRBJ2-7; perhaps TRBD1 is the D gene, with 6 bases matching. This receptor has the CDR3 CASSLVGGYEQYF. The nucleotides are TGTGCCAGCAGCTTGGTAGGGGGCTACGAGCAGTACTTC.